A selection of T cell receptor beta chains follows, all from one sample in a study of blood T cell repertoires in COVID-19. TCRdb keeps only in-frame clones here, not all; method: immunoSEQ multiplex PCR. The repertoire consists of about 240,000 clones, with roughly 82% occurring once and the leading ten covering about 4.4%. The specimen was peripheral blood. The receptors here all came from a woman in her 70s with acute or convalescent COVID-19. Each CDR3 is given with its conserved first and last residue. Fields, in order: V gene, clone size, D gene, J gene, CDR3 protein, CDR3 DNA. A D gene is named only where the DNA matches it firmly. The listing skips clone size in some rows; elsewhere it reads once, few, many or a size class.

TRBV9	many	.	TRBJ2-3	CASSVGSISTDTQYF	TGTGCCAGCAGCGTAGGTAGTATTAGCACAGATACGCAGTATTTT
TRBV7-2	.	.	TRBJ2-5	CASSLTGVRRETQYF	TGTGCCAGCAGCTTAACCGGGGTTAGGCGAGAGACCCAGTACTTC
TRBV5-1	.	TRBD1	TRBJ1-4	CASSLGQGYNEKLFF	TGCGCCAGCAGCTTGGGACAGGGGTATAATGAAAAACTGTTTTTT
TRBV6-5	once	.	TRBJ2-2	CASSYSTGHYTGELFF	TGTGCCAGCAGTTACTCTACAGGGCATTACACCGGGGAGCTGTTTTTT
TRBV7-9	once	.	TRBJ1-2	CASSPRIFGLGYTF	TGTGCCAGCAGCCCCAGGATCTTTGGTTTAGGCTACACCTTC
TRBV5-5	.	TRBD2	TRBJ2-7	CASIPLTGGTGRLDF	TGTGCCAGCATCCCATTAACTGGCGGGACCGGGAGGCTTGACTTC
TRBV4-1	.	.	TRBJ1-4	CASSQGSYEVATNEKLFF	TGCGCCAGCAGCCAAGGGTCCTATGAAGTTGCAACTAATGAAAAACTGTTTTTT
TRBV6-5	.	.	TRBJ1-3	CASSYSSEVAGNTIYF	TGTGCCAGCAGTTACTCGAGTGAGGTCGCTGGAAACACCATATATTTT
TRBV19	.	TRBD1	TRBJ1-2	CASNAQGARNYGYTF	TGTGCCAGTAATGCACAGGGGGCGCGAAACTATGGCTACACCTTC
TRBV7-9	few	.	TRBJ2-7	CASSLEQPPYEQYF	TGTGCCAGCAGCTTAGAACAGCCTCCCTACGAGCAGTACTTC
TRBV15	few	TRBD1	TRBJ1-2	CATSLNRGPGGGYTF	TGTGCCACCAGCTTAAATAGGGGGCCTGGGGGCGGCTACACCTTC
TRBV7-2	.	.	TRBJ1-6	CASSQDTFRNNSPLHF	TGTGCCAGCAGCCAGGACACCTTTAGAAATAATTCACCCCTCCACTTT
TRBV19	few	TRBD1	TRBJ1-1	CASTPGTGGKLNTEAFF	TGTGCCAGTACCCCCGGGACAGGGGGAAAATTGAACACTGAAGCTTTCTTT
TRBV5-8	.	TRBD1	TRBJ1-6	CASSLAQGPSPLHF	TGTGCCAGCAGCTTGGCACAGGGGCCTTCACCCCTCCACTTT
TRBV4-2	.	TRBD1	TRBJ2-4	CASSLESGTENIQYF	TGTGCCAGCAGCCTCGAATCCGGGACAGAAAACATTCAGTACTTC
TRBV7-2	.	TRBD1	TRBJ1-1	CASSLGGQYTEAFF	TGTGCCAGCAGCTTAGGGGGACAGTACACTGAAGCTTTCTTT
TRBV7-9	.	.	TRBJ1-1	CASSFGGSRTEAFF	TGTGCCAGCAGCTTTGGGGGGAGTAGAACTGAAGCTTTCTTT
TRBV7-9	.	TRBD1	TRBJ1-5	CASSSQGAGQPQHF	TGTGCCAGCAGTTCACAGGGGGCAGGGCAGCCCCAGCATTTT
TRBV18	once	TRBD1	TRBJ1-1	CASSPLGQAHTEAFF	TGTGCCAGCTCACCACTAGGACAGGCGCACACTGAAGCTTTCTTT
TRBV12-3/TRBV12-4	.	.	TRBJ1-1	CASRTRVAEAFF	TGTGCCAGCAGAACTAGGGTGGCTGAAGCTTTCTTT
TRBV6-5	.	.	TRBJ1-2	CASSYARQAGGYTF	TGTGCCAGCAGTTACGCTAGGCAGGCGGGTGGCTACACCTTC
TRBV18	.	.	TRBJ1-1	CASSPLTQREAFF	TGTGCCAGCTCACCATTAACCCAGAGGGAAGCTTTCTTT
TRBV7-9	.	TRBD1	TRBJ1-2	CASSLASGQGGASYTF	TGTGCCAGCAGCTTAGCTTCTGGACAGGGAGGTGCAAGCTACACCTTC
TRBV18	.	.	TRBJ1-5	CASSPTGGQPQHF	TGTGCCAGCTCACCGACGGGTGGGCAGCCCCAGCATTTT
TRBV23-1	.	TRBD1	TRBJ1-2	CASSQPGTVYGYTF	TGCGCCAGCAGTCAACCCGGGACAGTATATGGCTACACCTTC
TRBV5-1	once	.	TRBJ2-1	CASSSISSYNEQFF	TGCGCCAGCAGCTCCATTTCCTCCTACAATGAGCAGTTCTTC
TRBV27	once	TRBD2	TRBJ2-3	CASGQRGSTDTQYF	TGTGCCAGCGGGCAGCGGGGGAGCACAGATACGCAGTATTTT
TRBV4-2	.	TRBD2	TRBJ2-2	CASSLGLAGAPEGTGELFF	TGTGCCAGCAGCCTGGGACTAGCGGGGGCCCCCGAGGGCACCGGGGAGCTGTTTTTT
TRBV6-5	.	.	TRBJ2-1	CASRGTGSPYNEQFF	TGTGCCAGCAGGGGCACAGGATCCCCCTACAATGAGCAGTTCTTC
TRBV5-6	.	.	TRBJ2-5	CASSPGQLQETQYF	TGTGCCAGCAGCCCCGGACAGCTCCAAGAGACCCAGTACTTC
TRBV30	.	.	TRBJ1-1	CAWRVGQLNTEAFF	TGTGCCTGGAGAGTCGGACAGCTGAACACTGAAGCTTTCTTT
TRBV5-4	once	.	TRBJ1-5	CASSLDRVQPQHF	TGTGCCAGCAGCTTGGACAGGGTGCAGCCCCAGCATTTT
TRBV18	.	.	TRBJ2-7	CASSPQTGFYEQYF	TGTGCCAGCTCACCACAAACAGGGTTCTACGAGCAGTACTTC
TRBV2	.	TRBD1	TRBJ2-2	CASSPQGTGELFF	TGTGCCAGCAGCCCACAGGGGACCGGGGAGCTGTTTTTT
TRBV2	.	TRBD1	TRBJ1-6	CASSGQGSYNSPLHF	TGTGCCAGCAGTGGACAGGGGTCCTATAATTCACCCCTCCACTTT
TRBV5-5	.	.	TRBJ1-1	CASRKDRPNTEAFF	TGTGCCAGCAGAAAGGACAGACCGAACACTGAAGCTTTCTTT
TRBV6-5	.	.	TRBJ2-7	CASSPGFEQYF	TGTGCCAGCAGTCCAGGTTTCGAGCAGTACTTC
TRBV4-3	.	TRBD2	TRBJ2-1	CASSQDLAGGSYNEQFF	TGCGCCAGCAGCCAAGATCTTGCGGGGGGCTCCTACAATGAGCAGTTCTTC
TRBV24-1	.	.	TRBJ2-3	CATSEPTYTDTQYF	TGTGCCACCAGTGAACCGACTTACACAGATACGCAGTATTTT
TRBV19	.	TRBD2	TRBJ2-1	CASSRRLAGYNEQFF	TGTGCCAGTAGTAGAAGACTAGCGGGGTACAATGAGCAGTTCTTC
TRBV6-5	.	.	TRBJ1-5	CASSYPREAQPQHF	TGTGCCAGCAGTTACCCCCGTGAGGCCCAGCCCCAGCATTTT
TRBV7-2	few	.	TRBJ1-6	CASSLVRGGGNSPLHF	TGTGCCAGCAGCTTAGTTAGGGGGGGAGGTAATTCACCCCTCCACTTT
TRBV5-1	.	.	TRBJ1-2	CASSFSPGLDGYTF	TGCGCCAGCAGCTTTTCCCCAGGGCTGGATGGCTACACCTTC
TRBV7-2	.	.	TRBJ1-1	CASSLGFEGLESAFF	TGTGCCAGCAGCTTAGGATTTGAGGGCTTAGAATCGGCTTTCTTT
TRBV24-1	once	TRBD2	TRBJ2-1	CATSDLTSGSSYNEQFF	TGTGCCACCAGTGATTTGACTAGCGGGAGCTCCTACAATGAGCAGTTCTTC
TRBV18	.	.	TRBJ1-1	CASSPWAGAMNTEAFF	TGTGCCAGCTCACCATGGGCAGGGGCAATGAACACTGAAGCTTTCTTT
TRBV4-3	.	.	TRBJ1-1	CASSQDRLATNTEAFF	TGCGCCAGCAGCCAAGATCGCCTGGCAACAAACACTGAAGCTTTCTTT